The 19 T cell receptor beta chains in this list originate from one sample, sequenced in a study of T cell clonality in common variable immunodeficiency. The protocol was immunoSEQ multiplex PCR, while the TCRdb copy is restricted to in-frame clones and leaves out a portion. The specimen has roughly 50,000 clones, none found just once. The sample taken for sequencing was peripheral blood mononuclear cells. The receptors here all came from a person aged 18-70 years in good health.

This clone occurred a few times. The read ends 3 residues before the CDR3 terminus; that terminus is restored from the germline J gene. The gene calls are TRBV5-5 and TRBJ1-2; 10 positions agree with TRBD1. The germline CDR1 and CDR2 sequences are SGHKS and YYEKEE (reference sequence). After removal of 1 base from V and 5 bases from J, the junction contained 5 bases not matched to a gene. The CDR3 is 15 amino acids. CDR3 sequence reads: CASSLYGTGEYGYTF. Partial CDR3 DNA: TGTGCCAGCAGCTTGTATGGGACAGGGGAGTATGGC.

This clone was detected many times. The read ends 3 residues early relative to the CDR3; the germline J gene fills the gap. This chain connects TRBV5-4 to TRBJ2-7; D is unclear. Per the germline V gene, CDR1 is SGHNT and CDR2 is YYREEE (reference sequence). The V end lost 0 bases, the J end lost 1 base, and 11 bases lay between the germline ends. There are 15 residues in the CDR3. CDR3 DNA (partial): TGTGCCAGCAGCTTGGTAGCTTCATCGTCCTACGAG. This translates into CASSLVASSSYE. The full-length CDR3 reads as CASSLVASSSYEQYF.

This clone was observed many times. The read terminates 3 residues before the CDR3 end, so the remaining end is supplied by the germline J gene. The genes are TRBV7-3 and TRBJ2-7; 8 positions agree with TRBD2. The CDR3 is 14 residues long. The germline CDR1 and CDR2 sequences are SGHTA and FQGTGA. Trimming at V came to 5 bases and at J to 2 bases, leaving 5 bases not matched to a gene. CDR3: CASSPSGSPYEQYF. CDR3 bases read: TGTGCCAGCAGCCCGAGCGGGAGTCCCTACGAG.

At least ten counts were recorded for this clone. The read gets to within 3 residues of the CDR3 end, and the germline J gene fills in the rest. The chain recombines TRBV11-3 with TRBJ2-2; no clear D gene. V was cut by 5 bases and J by 5 bases, with 3 bases left in between. Germline V gene lookup returns CDR1 SGHNT and CDR2 YENEEA. The CDR3 consists of 11 residues. The CDR3 protein is CASSRTGELFF. CDR3 bases read: TGTGCCAGCAGCAGGACCGGGGAG.

This clone appeared many times. The read halts 3 residues ahead of the CDR3 end, with the missing end drawn from the germline J gene. This chain joins TRBV11-3 and TRBJ1-2; a weak D match, TRBD1 (5 bases). Germline-derived CDR1 and CDR2 are SGHNT and YENEEA. The CDR3 has 14 amino acids. Trimming left V 5 bases short and J 6 bases short, with 16 bases between. The CDR3 protein is CASSLLRGEDGYTF. CDR3 bases read: TGTGCCAGCAGCCTCCTCCGAGGGGAGGATGGC.

Ten or more counts support this clone. The read falls 3 residues short of the CDR3 end, and the missing part is taken from the germline J gene. This chain joins TRBV7-6 and TRBJ1-4, with TRBD1 as a possible D gene (5 bases). The CDR3 totals 14 residues. Germline-derived CDR1 and CDR2 are SGHVS and FNYEAQ. V was cut by 4 bases and J by 4 bases, with 10 bases left in between. CDR3 bases read: TGTGCCAGCAGCTCCGGGGGGGGTAATGAAAAA. It yields the protein CASSSGGGNEK. The entire CDR3 is CASSSGGGNEKLFF.

This clone has a count of ten or more. The CDR3 goes on 3 residues after the read ends, and that part is filled in from the germline J gene. This chain links TRBV5-5 with TRBJ2-7; TRBD1 aligns across 8 bases. The CDR3 covers 15 residues. Germline loops: CDR1 SGHKS, CDR2 YYEKEE (reference sequence). V was pared by 1 base and J by 3 bases, with 6 bases of the junction left unmatched. The sequenced CDR3 bases are TGTGCCAGCAGCTTGCGCCGGGACAGGAGCTACGAG. Amino acid sequence: CASSLRRDRSYE. The whole CDR3 sequence reads CASSLRRDRSYEQYF.

This clone appeared many times. The read halts 3 residues ahead of the CDR3 end, with the missing end drawn from the germline J gene. V and J are TRBV20-1 and TRBJ2-1; 11 nucleotides match TRBD2. CDR3 length equals 14 residues. CDR1 DFQATT and CDR2 SNEGSKA come from the germline V gene (reference sequence). Germline trimming cut 3 bases from V and 8 bases from J; bases unmatched to any gene: 6. Here the CDR3 reads CSARTSGILDEQFF. CDR3 bases read: TGCAGTGCTAGGACTAGCGGGATACTCGATGAG.

As concerns this clone: The read ends 3 residues before the CDR3 terminus; that terminus is restored from the germline J gene. The V call is TRBV5-1, the J call TRBJ2-5; D ambiguous. In germline, CDR1 is SGHRS, CDR2 YFSETQ. The CDR3 spans 13 residues. Partial CDR3 DNA: TGCGCCAGCAGCTTGAGAGTTGCAGATACC. It specifies CASSLRVADT. The full CDR3 sequence reads CASSLRVADTQYF.

This clone was counted at least ten times. The CDR3 end falls 3 residues outside the read, so it is completed with the germline J gene. J is TRBJ2-5 and V is TRBV19; 14 bases line up with TRBD2. Germline CDR1 and CDR2: LNHDA and SQIVND (reference sequence). This CDR3 spans 15 amino acids. V lost 5 bases and J lost 3; bases outside the gene matches: 2. The part of the CDR3 DNA that was read is TGTGCCAGTAGTGCGACTAGCGGGAGGGAAGAGACC. Translating it yields CASSATSGREET. The full CDR3 protein reads CASSATSGREETQYF.

Remarks on this clone: The CDR3 end falls 3 residues outside the read, so it is completed with the germline J gene. The chain joins TRBV11-2 to TRBJ1-4, with TRBD1 matching over 7 bases. The J segment lost 6 bases and the V segment lost 5 bases, leaving 9 bases of the junction unmatched. In germline, CDR1 is SGHAT, CDR2 FQNNGV. The CDR3 is 15 residues long. The CDR3 here is CASSAGTAMDEKLFF. The DNA read from the CDR3 is TGTGCCAGCAGCGCCGGGACAGCCATGGATGAAAAA.

This clone was picked up many times. The read gets to within 3 residues of the CDR3 end, and the germline J gene fills in the rest. The chain joins TRBV20-1 to TRBJ2-7, with 8 bases lining up with TRBD2. The germline gives CDR1 DFQATT, CDR2 SNEGSKA (reference sequence). The CDR3 has 13 amino acids. Unmatched junction bases numbered 9, after V lost 5 bases and J lost 6 bases. The CDR3 reads CSAGWTSLGEQYF. The covered CDR3 bases are TGCAGTGCTGGATGGACTAGCCTCGGCGAG.

This clone was seen only a few times. Sequencing ends 3 residues short of the CDR3 end; the germline J gene provides the rest. The chain links TRBV20-1 to TRBJ1-1, with D unresolved. The CDR3 covers 13 residues. The ends were cut back, 6 bases at V and 0 bases at J, with 11 bases in the middle. Germline V gene data show CDR1 as DFQATT and CDR2 as SNEGSKA (reference sequence). Incomplete CDR3 DNA: TGCAGTGCACTTCCTGATCTGAACACTGAA. It yields the protein CSALPDLNTE. The entire CDR3 is CSALPDLNTEAFF.

Details on this clone: The read ends 3 residues early relative to the CDR3; the germline J gene fills the gap. The chain carries TRBV7-9 and TRBJ1-1; the D gene is possibly TRBD1 (6 bases). Germline assignment: CDR1 SEHNR and CDR2 FQNEAQ (reference sequence). The V and J ends lost 1 base and 5 bases respectively, with 11 bases between them. This CDR3 comprises 14 residues. The CDR3 bases that were read are TGTGCCAGCAGCTTAGGGGGGGGGCAAACTGAA. As protein: CASSLGGGQTE. In full, the CDR3 is CASSLGGGQTEAFF.

This clone was seen repeatedly, ten times or more. The sequence runs out 3 residues before the end of the CDR3; the remainder is reconstructed from the germline J gene. The V and J genes are TRBV20-1 and TRBJ2-7, with 9 bases lining up with TRBD2. Looked up from germline, CDR1 is DFQATT and CDR2 is SNEGSKA (reference sequence). This CDR3 contains 15 residues. J gave up 5 bases and V 6 bases, and 14 bases lay outside the gene matches. Partial CDR3 DNA: TGCAGTGCAGGATATAGCGGGAGCCATAAGAACGAG. This sequence encodes CSAGYSGSHKNE. The whole CDR3 reads CSAGYSGSHKNEQYF.

This clone was counted many times. With the read ending 3 residues before the CDR3 end, the germline J gene is used to fill in that end. The chain carries TRBV20-1 and TRBJ1-5; tentatively, D is TRBD1 (5 bases). The germline V gene has CDR1 DFQATT and CDR2 SNEGSKA (reference sequence). This CDR3 is built from 15 residues. V lost 3 bases and J 0 bases, leaving 12 bases between the germline ends. The CDR3: CSASPDNNSNQPQHF. The DNA read from the CDR3 is TGCAGTGCTAGCCCGGACAACAATAGCAATCAGCCC.

In this sample, this clone turned up many times. From the germline J gene comes the end of the CDR3, since the read stops 3 residues before it. The V call is TRBV30, the J call TRBJ2-1, with 7 bases identical to TRBD2. Looked up from germline, CDR1 is GTSNPN and CDR2 is SVGIG (reference sequence). V shed 2 bases, J shed 9 bases, and the junction held 13 bases outside the gene matches. The CDR3 consists of 15 residues. The CDR3 bases that were read are TGTGCCTGGAGTTCTGCGGGAGTTCGGGAGCTTGAG. Amino acid sequence: CAWSSAGVRELE. The entire CDR3 protein reads CAWSSAGVRELEQFF.

Note on this clone: The observed sequence ends 3 residues before the CDR3 terminus, with the missing tail filled in from the germline J gene. The chain couples TRBV7-2 to TRBJ2-1; 8 bases map to TRBD2. CDR1 and CDR2 (germline): SGHTA, FQGNSA. Trimming cost V 4 bases and J 5 bases; bases outside gene matches: 7. The CDR3 totals 15 residues. The covered CDR3 bases are TGTGCCAGCAGCTCGCCGGGACTAGGAAACAATGAG. This translates into CASSSPGLGNNE. The CDR3 in its entirety is CASSSPGLGNNEQFF.

This clone showed up many times. The read halts 3 residues ahead of the CDR3 end, with the missing end drawn from the germline J gene. This chain links TRBV5-1 with TRBJ2-7, with TRBD1 matching 9 bases. CDR1 and CDR2 from the germline V gene are SGHRS and YFSETQ. V lost 2 bases, J lost 6 bases, and 6 bases stayed unmatched. The CDR3 length is 14 residues. The CDR3 loop is CASSFPGQGREQYF. The sequenced CDR3 bases are TGCGCCAGCAGCTTCCCGGGACAGGGACGCGAG.